Each of the 16 T cell receptor beta chains below was sequenced from the same sample in a study of neoadjuvant anti-PD-1 for oral cavity cancer. This sample's time point: after neoadjuvant nivolumab, at surgical resection. TCRdb's copy holds only in-frame clones and misses some; the assay was immunoSEQ multiplex PCR. The repertoire includes around 67,000 clones, about 90% of them detected once, and around 2.6% sits in the top ten. The sequencing used PBMCs, collected after nivolumab (anti-PD-1) treatment. These TCRs come from a person aged 35-79 years with oral cavity squamous cell carcinoma.

The chain recombines TRBV27 with TRBJ2-1; maybe TRBD1 (6 bases). This CDR3 has 17 residues. V lost 6 bases and J 5 bases, leaving 23 bases between the germline ends. CDR1 and CDR2 from the germline V gene are MNHEY and SMNVEV (reference sequence). CDR3 DNA sequence: TGTGCCAGCAGCCTAATTACAGGGCACGGGGTAAACAATGAGCAGTTCTTC. This translates into CASSLITGHGVNNEQFF.

The V gene is TRBV18, the J gene TRBJ1-1, with 11 bases aligning to TRBD1. J gave up 6 bases and V 2 bases, and 5 bases lay outside the gene matches. In germline, CDR1 is KGHSH, CDR2 LQKENI. The CDR3 spans 15 residues. CDR3 in DNA: TGTGCCAGCTCACCAACAAGGGGACAGGGGGCTGAAGCTTTCTTT. It is translated as CASSPTRGQGAEAFF.

The genes are TRBV5-1 and TRBJ2-3, with a possible D match to TRBD1 (6 bases). Germline V gene sequence: CDR1 SGHRS, CDR2 YFSETQ. Trimming cost V 6 bases and J 1 base, with 12 bases left between them. The CDR3 runs to 14 residues. The CDR3 here is CASKQGGGTDTQYF. In nucleotides, the CDR3 is TGCGCCAGCAAACAGGGTGGAGGCACAGATACGCAGTATTTT.

V and J are TRBV5-1 and TRBJ2-7; D is possibly TRBD1 or TRBD2 (5 bases each). Germline CDR1 is SGHRS and CDR2 is YFSETQ. Trimming pared 4 bases from V and 3 bases from J, leaving 17 bases between. The CDR3 has 15 residues. In DNA, the CDR3 is TGCGCCAGCAGCGACAATACCGGGGCCGTCTACGAGCAGTACTTC. It encodes CASSDNTGAVYEQYF.

The chain combines TRBV4-2 with TRBJ2-2; 7 bases map to TRBD1. The CDR3 spans 14 residues. Losses at the gene ends were 4 bases for V and 4 bases for J; bases not matched to a gene: 3. Per germline, CDR1 LGHNA and CDR2 YNFKEQ. Written as DNA, the CDR3 is TGTGCCAGCAGCCCAGAGGGGGCCACCGGGGAGCTGTTTTTT. Protein sequence: CASSPEGATGELFF.

The V and J genes are TRBV5-6 and TRBJ1-2; D is uncertain. This CDR3 spans 13 amino acids. V lost 0 bases and J 1 base, leaving 4 bases between the germline ends. Germline V gives CDR1 SGHDT, CDR2 YYEEEE. CDR3 residues: CASSLESNYGYTF. The CDR3 DNA reads as TGTGCCAGCAGCTTGGAGAGTAACTATGGCTACACCTTC.

The chain employs TRBV6-1 and TRBJ1-5, with TRBD1 identical over 10 bases. V shed 6 bases and J 6 bases; nucleotides not matched to a gene: 8. This CDR3 is built from 15 residues. Per germline, CDR1 MNHNS and CDR2 SASEGT. The CDR3 here is CASSPGQGGTQPQHF. CDR3 DNA sequence: TGTGCCAGCAGCCCCGGACAGGGGGGAACTCAGCCCCAGCATTTT.

The chain uses TRBV5-1 and TRBJ2-5; 7 bases fit TRBD1. Germline V gene lookup returns CDR1 SGHRS and CDR2 YFSETQ. The CDR3 sequence is 13 residues long. The J segment lost 2 bases and the V segment lost 9 bases, leaving 7 bases of the junction unmatched. CDR3 sequence reads: CATRQGEQETQYF. In nucleotides, the CDR3 is TGCGCCACCAGGCAGGGGGAACAAGAGACCCAGTACTTC.

The J gene is TRBJ1-1, the V gene TRBV6-1; TRBD1 matches 10 bases. This CDR3 comprises 14 residues. The germline V gene encodes CDR1 MNHNS and CDR2 SASEGT. The V and J ends lost 6 bases and 4 bases, in that order; junction bases with no gene match: 5. CDR3 bases: TGTGCCAGCAGGGTAGACAGGGGGCGCACTGAAGCTTTCTTT. This encodes CASRVDRGRTEAFF.

A few counts support this clone. The rearrangement links TRBV28 to TRBJ1-5; no clear D gene. CDR1 and CDR2 from the germline V gene are MDHEN and SYDVKM. V lost 5 bases to trimming and J lost 0 bases, with 8 bases between them. The CDR3 is made up of 14 amino acids. CDR3 coding DNA: TGTGCCAGCAGTACCGCATCTAGCAATCAGCCCCAGCATTTT. Translated: CASSTASSNQPQHF.

This rearrangement joins TRBV27 to TRBJ2-7; possible D gene TRBD1, 5 bases. This CDR3 is built from 16 residues. V was clipped by 0 bases and J by 3 bases, with 15 bases between them. Germline V gives CDR1 MNHEY, CDR2 SMNVEV (reference sequence). For the CDR3, the DNA is TGTGCCAGCAGTTTATCCCCAGTTTCGACAGTCTACGAGCAGTACTTC. Protein sequence: CASSLSPVSTVYEQYF.

The chain employs TRBV30 and TRBJ1-3, with D possibly TRBD1 on 5 matching bases. V was shortened by 5 bases and J by 2 bases, with 10 bases between the two germline ends. The CDR3 is 13 residues long. Germline loops: CDR1 GTSNPN, CDR2 SVGIG (reference sequence). The CDR3 DNA follows: TGTGCCTGGGGCATAGGGGCTGGAAACACCATATATTTT. This translates into CAWGIGAGNTIYF. The full variable domain, its missing parts supplied by reference TRBV30 and TRBJ1-3, is SQTIHQWPATLVQPVGSPLSLECTVEGTSNPNLYWYRQAAGRGLQLLFYSVGIGQISSEVPQNLSASRPQDRQFILSSKKLLLSDSGFYLCAWGIGAGNTIYFGEGSWLTVV.

The chain joins TRBV7-9 to TRBJ1-2; 8 nucleotides match TRBD1. CDR1 and CDR2 from the germline V gene are SEHNR and FQNEAQ (reference sequence). The CDR3 runs to 14 residues. V was clipped by 4 bases and J by 8 bases; unmatched bases: 9. Here the CDR3 reads CASSWATGELGYTF. The CDR3 DNA follows: TGTGCCAGCAGCTGGGCGACAGGGGAATTAGGCTACACCTTC. The whole variable domain, remainder taken from reference TRBV7-9 and TRBJ1-2, is DTGVSQNPRHKITKRGQNVTFRCDPISEHNRLYWYRQTLGQGPEFLTYFQNEAQLEKSRLLSDRFSAERPKGSFSTLEIQRTEQGDSAMYLCASSWATGELGYTFGSGTRLTVV.

This rearrangement joins TRBV6-1 to TRBJ2-7; no firm D call. CDR1 is MNHNS, CDR2 SASEGT, per germline. The length of the CDR3 is 14 residues. The germline V and J ends were trimmed by 2 bases and 3 bases, with 11 bases remaining between them. This chain's CDR3 is CASSEPRVFYEQYF. The CDR3 DNA sequence: TGTGCCAGCAGTGAACCCCGGGTTTTCTACGAGCAGTACTTC.

The V call is TRBV4-1, the J call TRBJ2-5, with D possibly matching TRBD2 (5 bases). V dropped 4 bases and J dropped 2 bases, with 8 bases sitting between them. CDR3 size: 13 residues. Germline V gene sequence: CDR1 MGHRA, CDR2 YSYEKL. CDR3 in amino acids: CASSRELQETQYF. In nucleotides, the CDR3 is TGCGCCAGCAGCCGGGAGTTACAAGAGACCCAGTACTTC.

This rearrangement joins TRBV6-1 to TRBJ1-1; D unclear. The germline V gene has CDR1 MNHNS and CDR2 SASEGT. This CDR3 comprises 11 residues. V was cut by 2 bases and J by 10 bases, with 8 bases left in between. Here the CDR3 reads CASSEITGAFF. Written as DNA, the CDR3 is TGTGCCAGCAGTGAAATCACCGGAGCTTTCTTT.